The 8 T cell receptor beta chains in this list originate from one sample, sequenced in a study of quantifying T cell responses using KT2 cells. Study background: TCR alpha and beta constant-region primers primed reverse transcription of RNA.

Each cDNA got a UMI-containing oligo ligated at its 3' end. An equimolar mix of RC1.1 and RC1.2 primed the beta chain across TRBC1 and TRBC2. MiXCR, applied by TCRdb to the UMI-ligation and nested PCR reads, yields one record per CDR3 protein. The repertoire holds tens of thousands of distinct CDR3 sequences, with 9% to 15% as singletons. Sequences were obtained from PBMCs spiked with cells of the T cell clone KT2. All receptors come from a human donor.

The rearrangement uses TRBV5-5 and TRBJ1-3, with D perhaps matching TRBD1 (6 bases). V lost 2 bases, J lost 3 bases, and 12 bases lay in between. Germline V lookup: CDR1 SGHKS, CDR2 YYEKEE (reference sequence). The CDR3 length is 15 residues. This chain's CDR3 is CASSFGGGHGNTIYF. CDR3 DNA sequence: TGTGCCAGCAGCTTTGGCGGGGGGCATGGAAACACCATATATTTT.

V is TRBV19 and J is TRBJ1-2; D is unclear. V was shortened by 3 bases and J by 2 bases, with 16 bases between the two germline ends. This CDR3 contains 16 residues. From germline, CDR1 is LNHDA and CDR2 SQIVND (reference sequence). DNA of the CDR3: TGTGCCAGTAGTATTGATGGGTCTAGCGTGAACTATGGCTACACCTTC. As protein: CASSIDGSSVNYGYTF.

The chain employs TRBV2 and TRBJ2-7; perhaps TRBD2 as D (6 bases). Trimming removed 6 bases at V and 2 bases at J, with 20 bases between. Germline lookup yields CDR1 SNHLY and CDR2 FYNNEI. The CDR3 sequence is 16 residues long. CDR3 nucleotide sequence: TGTGCCAGCAGAATGATGGGGGGATTACGACCCTACGAGCAGTACTTC. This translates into CASRMMGGLRPYEQYF.

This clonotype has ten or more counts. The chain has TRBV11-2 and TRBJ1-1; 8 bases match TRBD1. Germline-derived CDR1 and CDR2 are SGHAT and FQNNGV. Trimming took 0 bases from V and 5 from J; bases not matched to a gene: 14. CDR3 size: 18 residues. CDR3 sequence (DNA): TGTGCCAGCAGCTTAGAAGGCCCAGGGGGCTATTTGTATACTGAAGCTTTCTTT. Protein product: CASSLEGPGGYLYTEAFF.

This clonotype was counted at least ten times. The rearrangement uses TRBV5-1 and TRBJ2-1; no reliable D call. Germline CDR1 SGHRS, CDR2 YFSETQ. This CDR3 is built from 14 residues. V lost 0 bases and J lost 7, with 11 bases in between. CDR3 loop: CASSLGQAENEQFF. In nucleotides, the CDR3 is TGCGCCAGCAGCTTGGGACAAGCAGAAAATGAGCAGTTCTTC.

CDR3: CASSLLGAASHEQYF. DNA of the CDR3: TGTGCCAGCAGCTTGCTCGGTGCAGCGAGCCACGAGCAGTACTTC. The chain uses TRBV7-3 and TRBJ2-7; D gene unclear. The CDR3 contains 15 residues. Germline loops: CDR1 SGHTA, CDR2 FQGTGA. V was pared by 3 bases and J by 5 bases, with 17 bases between.

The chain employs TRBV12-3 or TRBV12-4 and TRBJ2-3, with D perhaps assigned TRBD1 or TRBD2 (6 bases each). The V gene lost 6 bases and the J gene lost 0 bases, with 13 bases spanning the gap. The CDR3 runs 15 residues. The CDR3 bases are TGTGCCAGCAGGCAGATGGGGGGCAGCACAGATACGCAGTATTTT. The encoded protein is CASRQMGGSTDTQYF.

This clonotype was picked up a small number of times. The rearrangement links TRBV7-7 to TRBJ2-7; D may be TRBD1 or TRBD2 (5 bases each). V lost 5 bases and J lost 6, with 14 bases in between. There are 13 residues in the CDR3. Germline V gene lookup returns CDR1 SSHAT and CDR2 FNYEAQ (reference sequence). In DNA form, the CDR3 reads TGTGCCAGCAGCCCCGGTTCCGGGGCCGAGCAGTACTTC. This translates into CASSPGSGAEQYF.